What follows describes a single TCR beta chain. Antigen: not known. This specimen comes from a study of shared clonotypes between healthy human individuals. Whole-study findings and limits: Donor clonotype sharing was expected to depend on sequencing depth.

Using immunoSEQ multiplex PCR, the repertoire was profiled, and TCRdb retains in-frame clones only, with some absent. There are under 1,100,000 clones in the sample; about 77% occur only once, and over 1.3% lies in the top ten. Germline CDR1 and CDR2: LGHNA and YNFKEQ. The CDR3 is 15 residues long. V shed 0 bases and J shed 6 bases, with 12 bases lying between them. This TCR was recovered from a man between 18 and 29 years old in good health. The chain recombines TRBV4-2 with TRBJ2-1, with a possible D match to TRBD2 (6 bases). Sample: memory CD4+ T cells sorted from blood. The subset: CD45RA-negative fraction. This CDR3 is CASSQDWGLSNEQFF. Written as DNA, the CDR3 is TGTGCCAGCAGCCAAGACTGGGGACTCTCCAATGAGCAGTTCTTC.